The 4 T cell receptor beta chains in this list originate from one sample, sequenced in a study of patients and donors after allogeneic stem cell transplantation. TCRdb used MiXCR to reprocess the RT-PCR reads, holding one entry per CDR3 protein. The data show 87,000 or so distinct CDR3 sequences, approximately 5.2% seen once. Sequencing was done on a sample of blood, either unsorted or a sorted T cell fraction (not recorded which). These receptors all stem from a human donor who was either an allogeneic HSCT recipient or a stem cell or donor lymphocyte infusion donor (not recorded which). It is not recorded whose cells these are; they may come from a transplant donor.

This clonotype was counted ten times or more. V gene TRBV10-2 combines with J gene TRBJ1-1; maybe TRBD1 (6 bases). Deletions cut 6 bases from V and 0 bases from J, with 14 bases between. Germline V gene data show CDR1 as WSHSY and CDR2 as SAAADI. The CDR3 has 15 residues. In nucleotides, the CDR3 is TGCGCCAGCAGCCAGACTCAGGGGATGAACACTGAAGCTTTCTTT. Translating gives CASSQTQGMNTEAFF.

This clonotype showed up just a few times. The rearrangement joins TRBV3-1 to TRBJ2-5; TRBD1 aligns across 9 bases. Germline assignment: CDR1 LGHDT and CDR2 YNNKEL (reference sequence). V was clipped by 0 bases and J by 1 base; unmatched bases: 6. This CDR3 has 17 residues. CDR3 residues: CASSQDGTGSLQETQYF. Here the CDR3 DNA reads TGTGCCAGCAGCCAAGATGGGACAGGGTCCCTCCAAGAGACCCAGTACTTC.

Points on this clonotype: Its ends do not fully match the called genes, so a read error is possible. V is TRBV27 and J is TRBJ2-1; D perhaps matches TRBD2 (6 bases). Germline loops: CDR1 MNHEY, CDR2 SMNVEV (reference sequence). This CDR3 comprises 13 residues. CDR3 DNA: TGTGCCACCAGTCTCGGGAGATTCGATGAGCAGTTCTTC. Translation: CATSLGRFDEQFF.

V usage is TRBV20-1 and J usage is TRBJ1-5; 8 bases are a match to TRBD1. Germline CDR1 reads DFQATT; CDR2 reads SNEGSKA (reference sequence). The CDR3 loop spans 14 amino acids. Trimming cost V 6 bases and J 6 bases; bases outside gene matches: 10. DNA for the CDR3: TGCAGTGCCTCGCAGGGGGCCCCGGGTCAGCCCCAGCATTTT. It translates to CSASQGAPGQPQHF.